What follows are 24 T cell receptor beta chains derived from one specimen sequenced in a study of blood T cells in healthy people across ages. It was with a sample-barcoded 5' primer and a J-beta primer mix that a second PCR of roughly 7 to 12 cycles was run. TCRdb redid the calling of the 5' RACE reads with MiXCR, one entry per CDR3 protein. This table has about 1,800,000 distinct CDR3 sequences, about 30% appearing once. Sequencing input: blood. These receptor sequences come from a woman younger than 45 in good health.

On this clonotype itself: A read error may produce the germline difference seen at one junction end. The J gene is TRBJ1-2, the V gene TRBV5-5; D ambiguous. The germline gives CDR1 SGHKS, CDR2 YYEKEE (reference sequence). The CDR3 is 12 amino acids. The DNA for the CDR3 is TGTGCCAGCAGCTTGGAGACCTATGGCTACATCTTC. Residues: CASSLETYGYIF.

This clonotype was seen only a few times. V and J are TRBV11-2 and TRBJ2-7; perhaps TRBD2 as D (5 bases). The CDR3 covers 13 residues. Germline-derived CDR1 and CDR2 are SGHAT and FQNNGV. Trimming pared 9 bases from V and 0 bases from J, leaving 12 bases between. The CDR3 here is CASTVAYSYEQYF. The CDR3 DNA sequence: TGTGCCAGTACTGTAGCGTACTCCTACGAGCAGTACTTC.

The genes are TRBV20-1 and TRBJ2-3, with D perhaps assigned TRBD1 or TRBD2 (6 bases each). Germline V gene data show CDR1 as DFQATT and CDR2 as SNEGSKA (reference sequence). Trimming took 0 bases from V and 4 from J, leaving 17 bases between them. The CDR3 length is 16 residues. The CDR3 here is CSARDSWGAIPDTQYF. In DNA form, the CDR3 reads TGCAGTGCTAGAGATTCGTGGGGGGCCATTCCAGATACGCAGTATTTT.

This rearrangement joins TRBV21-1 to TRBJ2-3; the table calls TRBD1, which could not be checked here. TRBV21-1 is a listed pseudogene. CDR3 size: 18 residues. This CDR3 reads CASSKDSERGPSTDTQYF. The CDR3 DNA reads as TGTGCCAGCAGCAAAGATTCCGAACGGGGGCCTAGCACAGATACGCAGTATTTT.

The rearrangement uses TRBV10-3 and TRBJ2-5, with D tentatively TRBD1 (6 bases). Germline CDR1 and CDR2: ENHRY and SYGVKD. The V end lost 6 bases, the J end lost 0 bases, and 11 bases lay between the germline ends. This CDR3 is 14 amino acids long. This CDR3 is CAISPRDNQETQYF. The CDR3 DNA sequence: TGTGCCATCAGCCCCCGGGACAACCAAGAGACCCAGTACTTC.

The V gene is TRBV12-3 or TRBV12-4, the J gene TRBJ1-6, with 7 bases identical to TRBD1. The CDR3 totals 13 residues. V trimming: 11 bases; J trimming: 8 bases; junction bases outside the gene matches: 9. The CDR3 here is CASQTGVDSPLHF. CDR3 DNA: TGTGCCTCTCAAACAGGGGTCGATTCACCCCTCCACTTT.

The CDR3 protein is CSARAENRRHGNQPQHF. DNA of the CDR3: TGCAGTGCTAGAGCTGAGAACAGAAGGCATGGCAATCAGCCCCAGCATTTT. The gene calls are TRBV20-1 and TRBJ1-5; D unclear. The CDR3 has 17 amino acids. Germline assignment: CDR1 DFQATT and CDR2 SNEGSKA (reference sequence). Trimming took off 1 base at V and 2 bases at J, with 18 bases between the two ends.

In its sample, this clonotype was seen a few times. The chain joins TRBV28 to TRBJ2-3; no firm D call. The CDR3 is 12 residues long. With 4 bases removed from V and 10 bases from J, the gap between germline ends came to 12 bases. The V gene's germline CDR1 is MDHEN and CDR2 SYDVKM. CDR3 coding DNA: TGTGCCAGCAGTTCAGCTATCGGAGCGCAGTATTTT. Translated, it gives CASSSAIGAQYF.

CDR3 sequence (DNA): TGTGCCAGCTCCCGCCCGGTTGCCGAGCAGTACTTC. Residues: CASSRPVAEQYF. The chain employs TRBV6-2 or TRBV6-3 and TRBJ2-5; no clear D gene. The DNA matches TRBJ2-7 better at its end, which makes the J call doubtful. Germline loops: CDR1 MNHEY, CDR2 SVGEGT. This CDR3 is built from 12 residues.

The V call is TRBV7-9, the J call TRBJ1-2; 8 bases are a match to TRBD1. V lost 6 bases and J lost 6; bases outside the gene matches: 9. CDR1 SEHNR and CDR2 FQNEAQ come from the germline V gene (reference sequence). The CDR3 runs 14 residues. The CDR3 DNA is TGTGCCAGCAGGCGGACAGGGATCTACGATGGCTACACCTTC. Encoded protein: CASRRTGIYDGYTF.

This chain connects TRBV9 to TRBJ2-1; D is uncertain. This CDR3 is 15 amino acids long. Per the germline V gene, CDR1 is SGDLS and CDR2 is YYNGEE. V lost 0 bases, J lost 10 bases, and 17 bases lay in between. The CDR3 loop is CASSVGVTPSYEQFF. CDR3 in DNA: TGTGCCAGCAGCGTAGGTGTGACGCCTTCCTACGAGCAGTTCTTC.

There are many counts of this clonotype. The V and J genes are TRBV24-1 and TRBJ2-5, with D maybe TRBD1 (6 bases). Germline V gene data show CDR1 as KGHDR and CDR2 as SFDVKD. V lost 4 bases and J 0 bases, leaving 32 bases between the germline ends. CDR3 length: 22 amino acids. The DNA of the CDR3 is TGTGCCACCAGTGACAACGTCGGACAGCCAGGTTTGTACCAAGAGTACCAAGAGACCCAGTACTTC. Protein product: CATSDNVGQPGLYQEYQETQYF.

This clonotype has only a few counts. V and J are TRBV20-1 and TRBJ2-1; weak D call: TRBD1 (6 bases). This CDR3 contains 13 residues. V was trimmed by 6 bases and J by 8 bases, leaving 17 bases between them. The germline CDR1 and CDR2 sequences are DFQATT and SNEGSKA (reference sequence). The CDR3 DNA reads TGCAGTGCCAGGATGGGGGCCTGGGATGAGCAGTTCTTC. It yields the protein CSARMGAWDEQFF.

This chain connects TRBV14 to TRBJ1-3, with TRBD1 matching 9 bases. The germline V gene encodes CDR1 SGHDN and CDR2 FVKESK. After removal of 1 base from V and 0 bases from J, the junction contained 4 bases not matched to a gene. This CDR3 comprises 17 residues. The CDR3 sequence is CASSQAGTGLSGNTIYF. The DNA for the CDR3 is TGTGCCAGCAGCCAAGCCGGGACAGGGCTCTCTGGAAACACCATATATTTT.

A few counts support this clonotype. CDR3 sequence (DNA): TGTGCCACCAGCAGAGATACCGCGGGGCGTACCAGCTACAATGAGCAGTTCTTC. Protein product: CATSRDTAGRTSYNEQFF. The J gene is TRBJ2-1, the V gene TRBV15, with D perhaps matching TRBD2 (6 bases). Germline V gene sequence: CDR1 LNHNV, CDR2 YYDKDF (reference sequence). Trimming took 0 bases from V and 3 from J, leaving 18 bases between them. The CDR3 extends over 18 amino acids.

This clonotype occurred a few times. The CDR3 region is CASSLDHWTSYTF. The CDR3 DNA sequence: TGTGCCAGCAGCTTAGATCATTGGACCTCCTACACCTTC. The rearrangement links TRBV11-2 to TRBJ1-2; D remains ambiguous. The CDR3 is 13 amino acids. Per germline, CDR1 SGHAT and CDR2 FQNNGV. V was clipped by 0 bases and J by 10 bases, with 12 bases between them. The complete variable domain, with remaining parts taken from reference TRBV11-2 and TRBJ1-2, reads EAGVAQSPRYKIIEKRQSVAFWCNPISGHATLYWYQQILGQGPKLLIQFQNNGVVDDSQLPKDRFSAERLKGVDSTLKIQPAKLEDSAVYLCASSLDHWTSYTFGSGTRLTVV.

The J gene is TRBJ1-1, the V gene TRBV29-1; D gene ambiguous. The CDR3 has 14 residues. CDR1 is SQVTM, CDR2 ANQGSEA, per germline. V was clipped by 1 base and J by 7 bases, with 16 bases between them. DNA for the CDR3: TGCAGCGTTGAAGGGAAGGTGGGAAATAATGAAGCTTTCTTT. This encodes CSVEGKVGNNEAFF.

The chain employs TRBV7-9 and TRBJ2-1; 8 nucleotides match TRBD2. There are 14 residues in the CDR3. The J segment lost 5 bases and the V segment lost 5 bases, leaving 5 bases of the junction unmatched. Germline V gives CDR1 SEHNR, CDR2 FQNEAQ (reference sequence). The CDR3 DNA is TGTGCCAGCAGCCAGACTAGCGCAGACAATGAGCAGTTCTTC. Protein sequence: CASSQTSADNEQFF.

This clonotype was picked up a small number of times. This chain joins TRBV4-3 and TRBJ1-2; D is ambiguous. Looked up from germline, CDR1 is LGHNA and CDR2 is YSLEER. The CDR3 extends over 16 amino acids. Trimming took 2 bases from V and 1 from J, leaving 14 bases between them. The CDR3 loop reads CASSQTGPGNNYGYTF. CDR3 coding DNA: TGCGCCAGCAGCCAAACTGGACCGGGCAATAACTATGGCTACACCTTC.

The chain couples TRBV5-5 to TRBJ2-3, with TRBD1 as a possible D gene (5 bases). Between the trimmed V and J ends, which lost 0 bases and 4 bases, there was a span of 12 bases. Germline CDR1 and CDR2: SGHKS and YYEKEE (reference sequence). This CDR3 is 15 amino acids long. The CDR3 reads CASSLGQGAPDTQYF. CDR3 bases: TGTGCCAGCAGCTTGGGTCAGGGTGCCCCAGATACGCAGTATTTT.

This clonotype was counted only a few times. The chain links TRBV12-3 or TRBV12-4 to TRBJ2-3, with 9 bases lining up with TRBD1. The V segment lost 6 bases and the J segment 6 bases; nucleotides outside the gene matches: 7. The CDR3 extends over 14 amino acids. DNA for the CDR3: TGTGCCAGCAGACCCGGGACAGGGTCCGATACGCAGTATTTT. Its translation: CASRPGTGSDTQYF.

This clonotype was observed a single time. The CDR3 region is CSAPPRTGNEQFF. DNA for the CDR3: TGCAGTGCTCCCCCGCGGACAGGGAATGAGCAGTTCTTC. The chain joins TRBV20-1 to TRBJ2-1, with 8 bases identical to TRBD1. The germline V gene encodes CDR1 DFQATT and CDR2 SNEGSKA (reference sequence). Trimming at V came to 5 bases and at J to 7 bases, leaving 7 bases not matched to a gene. The length of the CDR3 is 13 residues.

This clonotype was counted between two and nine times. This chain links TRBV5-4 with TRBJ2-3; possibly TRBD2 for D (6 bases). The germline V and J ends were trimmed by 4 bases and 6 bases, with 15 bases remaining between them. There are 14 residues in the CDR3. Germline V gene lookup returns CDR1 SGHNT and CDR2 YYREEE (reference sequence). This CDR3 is CASSGNSGGDTQYF. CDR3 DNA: TGTGCCAGCAGCGGAAATAGCGGTGGGGATACGCAGTATTTT. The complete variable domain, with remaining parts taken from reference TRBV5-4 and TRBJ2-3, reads ETGVTQSPTHLIKTRGQQVTLRCSSQSGHNTVSWYQQALGQGPQFIFQYYREEENGRGNFPPRFSGLQFPNYSSELNVNALELDDSALYLCASSGNSGGDTQYFGPGTRLTVL.

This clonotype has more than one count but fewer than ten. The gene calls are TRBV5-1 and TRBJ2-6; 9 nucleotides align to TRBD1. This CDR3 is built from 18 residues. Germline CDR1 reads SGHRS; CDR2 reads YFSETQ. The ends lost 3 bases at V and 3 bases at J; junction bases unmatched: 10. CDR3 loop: CASSSDDRGLSGANVLTF. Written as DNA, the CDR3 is TGCGCCAGCAGCTCCGACGACAGGGGGTTGAGTGGGGCCAACGTCCTGACTTTC. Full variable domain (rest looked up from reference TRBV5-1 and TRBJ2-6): KAGVTQTPRYLIKTRGQQVTLSCSPISGHRSVSWYQQTPGQGLQFLFEYFSETQRNKGNFPGRFSGRQFSNSRSEMNVSTLELGDSALYLCASSSDDRGLSGANVLTFGAGSRLTVL.